The clone carrying this T cell receptor beta chain was detected a few times. What it binds is unknown. The sample belongs to a study of T-cell reconstitution after alpha-beta-depleted transplantation in children. Broader study findings: Reportedly, alpha-beta T cells present about two months post-transplant originated from several hundred expanded clones of graft origin. Surviving thymic progenitors and recipient T cells were the source of high TCRbeta diversity at day 60 in some patients. Counts and diversity of T cells one year after transplant came mostly from newly produced T cells.

Preparation of the TCRbeta library was carried out with unique molecular identifiers. Each CDR3 protein is one row after TCRdb ran MiXCR on the PCR reads. Of about 980,000 distinct CDR3 sequences listed, about 30% were seen once; the top ten hold over 25%. Losses at the gene ends were 0 bases for V and 7 bases for J; bases not matched to a gene: 6. CDR3 length: 15 amino acids. The germline V gene encodes CDR1 SGHRS and CDR2 YFSETQ. This specimen was PBMCs, mostly from graft donor cells, taken 360 days after TCRalphabeta/CD19-depleted stem cell transplant. The rearrangement uses TRBV5-1 and TRBJ2-1, with 8 nucleotides matching TRBD1. The source of this sequence is a boy under three years old who had a stem cell transplant for SCID, so the T cells may come from the graft donor. The CDR3 DNA sequence: TGCGCCAGCAGCTTGGTCGGGACAGGTGGAAATGAGCAGTTCTTC. It specifies CASSLVGTGGNEQFF.